A single sample is the source of the 9 T cell receptor beta chains below, sequenced in a study of regulatory T cells in long-lasting Graves disease. Assembly of TCR beta libraries relied on iRepertoire HTBI primers together with Arm-PCR of CDR3 regions. TCRdb fed the multiplex PCR reads into MiXCR, producing one record per CDR3 protein. The sample carries about 220,000 distinct CDR3 sequences, roughly 19% recorded once. This sample's time point: newly diagnosed GD, antithyroid drugs for less than 3 months. The TCR library was made from RNA that had been extracted from PBMCs in TRIzol. A further study also used this sample, focusing on T cells in Graves' hyperthyroidism and ophthalmopathy.

The source was peripheral blood mononuclear cells (PBMCs), collected at new diagnosis, from a patient treated with antithyroid drugs. These receptors came from a woman aged 30 to 39 with Graves disease.

J is TRBJ1-6 and V is TRBV19; D uncertain. The CDR3 is 13 amino acids. Germline CDR1 is LNHDA and CDR2 is SQIVND (reference sequence). Between the trimmed V and J ends, which lost 6 bases and 9 bases, there was a span of 12 bases. Here the CDR3 reads CASRGRSGSPLHF. The CDR3 nucleotides read TGTGCCAGTAGGGGCCGAAGCGGTTCACCCCTCCACTTT.

The chain links TRBV20-1 to TRBJ2-1, with 10 bases identical to TRBD2. Germline values: CDR1 DFQATT, CDR2 SNEGSKA (reference sequence). This CDR3 is built from 15 residues. Trimming at V came to 3 bases and at J to 4 bases, leaving 6 bases not matched to a gene. The chain's CDR3 is CSARTSGPQYNEQFF. DNA of the CDR3: TGCAGTGCTAGGACTAGCGGGCCACAGTACAATGAGCAGTTCTTC.

This sequence joins TRBV2 and TRBJ1-2; 8 bases align to TRBD1. CDR1 and CDR2 from the germline V gene are SNHLY and FYNNEI. This CDR3 contains 16 residues. Trimming at V came to 8 bases and at J to 6 bases, leaving 17 bases not matched to a gene. As DNA, the CDR3 is TGTGCCAGCTCACCAAGGGCAGGGGGCGCGGATGATGGCTACACCTTC. This sequence encodes CASSPRAGGADDGYTF.

This clonotype appeared many times. V and J are TRBV12-3 or TRBV12-4 and TRBJ2-7; D is unclear. Between the trimmed V and J ends, which lost 5 bases and 6 bases, there was a span of 14 bases. The CDR3 totals 13 residues. The CDR3 DNA follows: TGTGCCAGCAGTCGCCCCCCGAGTCCCGAGCAGTACTTC. Translated: CASSRPPSPEQYF.

This clonotype has just a few counts. The chain carries TRBV18 and TRBJ2-3; 12 bases align to TRBD2. CDR3 length: 15 residues. The trim removed 6 bases at V and 8 bases at J, leaving 9 bases unmatched. CDR1 and CDR2 (germline): KGHSH, LQKENI. CDR3 sequence: CASSPSSGGDRTQYF. CDR3 nucleotides: TGTGCCAGCTCTCCCTCTAGCGGGGGGGATCGTACGCAGTATTTT.

This clonotype was detected many times. V is TRBV5-1 and J is TRBJ1-6, with 7 bases fitting TRBD1. Trimming removed 0 bases from V and 4 bases from J; junction bases left unmatched: 1. Germline assignment: CDR1 SGHRS and CDR2 YFSETQ. This CDR3 region has 15 residues. CDR3 in amino acids: CASSLDRGYNSPLHF. The CDR3 nucleotides read TGCGCCAGCAGCTTGGACAGGGGTTATAATTCACCCCTCCACTTT.

The CDR3 DNA reads as TGCGCCAGCAGCCTCTTCTTGGAAGAGACCCAGTACTTC. This sequence encodes CASSLFLEETQYF. This chain links TRBV5-1 with TRBJ2-5; D not certain. CDR1 and CDR2 from the germline V gene are SGHRS and YFSETQ. Trimming left V 4 bases short and J 3 bases short, with 10 bases between. CDR3 length: 13 amino acids.

This clonotype has more than one count but fewer than ten. The rearrangement links TRBV3-1 to TRBJ1-2; D is unclear. The germline V gene has CDR1 LGHDT and CDR2 YNNKEL (reference sequence). This CDR3 has 16 residues. The V and J ends lost 1 base and 4 bases respectively, with 16 bases between them. The CDR3 protein is CASSQGFQPEGYGYTF. CDR3 bases: TGTGCCAGCAGCCAAGGGTTCCAGCCTGAAGGCTATGGCTACACCTTC. Together with reference TRBV3-1 and TRBJ1-2, the CDR3 gives the full variable domain: DTAVSQTPKYLVTQMGNDKSIKCEQNLGHDTMYWYKQDSKKFLKIMFSYNNKELIINETVPNRFSPKSPDKAHLNLHINSLELGDSAVYFCASSQGFQPEGYGYTFGSGTRLTVV.

This clonotype came up many times. V and J are TRBV10-3 and TRBJ2-3, with D perhaps being TRBD1 or TRBD2 (6 bases each). CDR1 ENHRY and CDR2 SYGVKD come from the germline V gene. Trimming took 3 bases from V and 3 from J, leaving 13 bases between them. The CDR3 totals 15 residues. The CDR3 sequence: CAISERWGATDTQYF. DNA of the CDR3: TGTGCCATCAGTGAACGATGGGGGGCAACAGATACGCAGTATTTT.